Listed here is a single T cell receptor (beta chain). Its antigen target is currently unknown. This sample is part of a study of monozygotic twins with inflammatory bowel disease (dated by TCRdb to the late 2010s). Study-level background: A total of about 28 monozygotic twin pairs were included in the full study, comprising nine German pairs (four IBD-concordant, five IBD-discordant) and 19 IBD-discordant Danish pairs. Within discordant pairs, disease-associated traits were sought mainly by comparing IBD patients with their genetically identical healthy co-twins. Each individual had, on average, about 151 000 unique TCRalpha sequences and 181 000 unique TCRbeta sequences available for analysis.

From each donor, an approximately 2.5 ml peripheral blood sample was collected into PAXgene tubes and stored at -80 degrees C. Without any T cell sorting, total RNA was extracted from whole blood using the PAXgene blood miRNA kit on an automated QIAcube. Peripheral blood from monozygotic twin pairs, either concordant or discordant for inflammatory bowel disease, underwent deep TCRalpha and TCRbeta repertoire profiling that used unique molecular barcoding. Smoking habits were recorded for all twin pairs, and individuals were classified as current, former or never smokers. For CDR1 and CDR2, the germline V gene lists MDHEN and SYDVKM. The CDR3 starts with the cysteine, ends with the phenylalanine, and has 15 residues. No DNA sequence was recorded. The library was generated by 5' RACE. For each TCR library, 3,000 to 4,000 ng of total RNA was used. For each sample, cDNA synthesis with SMARTScribe reverse transcriptase was split into eight separate reactions. During cDNA synthesis, template switching was used to introduce unique molecular identifiers that contained a 6-nucleotide sample barcode. Two nested PCRs of 16 and 9 cycles amplified the TCRalpha and TCRbeta cDNA, and bead purification followed each PCR. Before amplification, the cDNA was both treated with uracil DNA-glycosylase and purified with the QIAquick PCR purification kit. The second PCR was the step at which Illumina TruSeq-compatible adapters and sample-specific barcodes were added. TapeStation and Qubit were used to check library quality and concentration, and around 4.5 ng of each library went into the pool. Sequencing of the pooled libraries was done on an Illumina HiSeq2500 single-index Rapid Run using custom sequencing primers and 2 x 100 bp reads. The paper's processing steps were these. MiGEC version 1.2.6 was used for UMI-based consensus assembly to correct PCR and sequencing errors. MiXCR version 2.1.1 handled V(D)J alignment, clonotype assembly and CDR3 extraction. To normalise gene usage, clonotype sharing and MAIT/NKT TCR abundance, the analysis used the top 1000, 10 000 and 20 000 clonotypes per sample. After downsampling to 27 000 UMIs, diversity was calculated as the inverse Simpson index using the vegan R package. Statistical testing used paired Mann-Whitney U tests on the discordant twin pairs and applied Benjamini-Hochberg correction for multiple testing. Once TCRdb had reprocessed the reads, it stored one entry per CDR3 protein sequence and supplied no DNA. The V and J calls, along with clone size, are taken from TCRdb and not from the paper's own processing. This sample's table has entries for just over 300,000 distinct CDR3 sequences. Roughly 5.3% of the sample is in the top ten clones.

Results and caveats for the whole study, not just this receptor: IBD patients shared fewer clonotypes with other individuals than healthy twins did, most markedly in patients showing signs of disease activity. Background noise and inter-individual variability may have been introduced into the repertoires by the differing immunosuppressive treatments among patients. A decrease in TCRbeta repertoire diversity, as measured by inverse Simpson index, was observed in IBD patients compared with their healthy co-twins. Repertoire similarity did not differ between concordant and discordant twins, possibly due to limited statistical power. The results gave no support for a single strong signal or clonotype linked to IBD. The analysis was unable to tell different T cell subtypes apart.

This TCR came from a human donor with ulcerative colitis or Crohn's disease, or a healthy co-twin of an affected twin (not recorded which). Sequencing was performed on blood. The rearranged chain carries TRBV28 and TRBJ2-7; the D call of TRBD1 rests on TCRdb alone, since no DNA is present to check it. The CDR3 sequence is CASSLVGTGQGSQYF.